This T cell receptor beta chain was identified during a study of blood T cell repertoires in COVID-19. Study context: The United States, Italy and Spain provided the acute and convalescent COVID-19 samples. Sources were T cells, B-cell-depleted T cells, or PBMCs; the material itself was cDNA or gDNA.

V was pared by 6 bases and J by 7 bases, with 13 bases between. The V gene's germline CDR1 is MDHEN and CDR2 SYDVKM. This CDR3 is built from 12 residues. Original data processing: Quantification of nucleated cells was approximated via reference gene primer amplification. Measured with immunoSEQ multiplex PCR; TCRdb has only the in-frame clones, and not every one. V and J calls and clone size are given by that table; D and trimming were obtained from the DNA. This sample has around 200,000 clones; approximately 86% occur once, and the top ten carry less than 3.5%. This clone is a singleton in its sample.

The sequenced sample was peripheral blood. V usage is TRBV28 and J usage is TRBJ2-7; D is uncertain. The sequence was collected from a man in his 70s with acute or convalescent COVID-19. The CDR3 coding sequence is TGTGCCAGCAGGTCCGAACTACGGGAGCAGTACTTC. Translating it yields CASRSELREQYF.